This is a list of T cell receptor beta chains from one sample in a study of CD8 T cells in ankylosing spondylitis. TCRdb re-analysed the 5' RACE reads in MiXCR, keeping a single row per CDR3 protein. The repertoire includes some 95,000 distinct CDR3 sequences, 8.8% of them detected once, and roughly 5% sits in the top ten. What was sequenced was blood, either unsorted or a sorted T cell fraction (not recorded which). Source of these receptors: a male donor with ankylosing spondylitis or in good health (not recorded which). Each CDR3 is given with its conserved first and last residue. Each record gives: clone size, D gene, V gene, J gene, CDR3 protein, CDR3 DNA. D genes are given only for firm matches. Clone size is not always given. Where it is, it says once, few, many or a class for expanded clones.

-	-	TRBV7-9	TRBJ1-3	CASRGRESGNTIYF	TGTGCCAGCAGGGGGAGGGAGTCTGGAAACACCATATATTTT
many	-	TRBV7-2	TRBJ1-2	CASSLQRGGYTF	TGTGCCAGCAGCTTACAGAGGGGAGGCTACACCTTC
many	-	TRBV9	TRBJ2-1	CASSVARLGPGSVEQFF	TGTGCCAGCAGCGTAGCTCGGCTGGGGCCAGGTTCTGTTGAGCAGTTCTTC
many	-	TRBV7-3	TRBJ2-5	CASSLTPTDQETQYF	TGTGCCAGCAGCTTAACGCCGACAGACCAAGAGACCCAGTACTTC
many	-	TRBV20-1	TRBJ1-1	CSAVNRVNTEAFF	TGCAGTGCTGTAAACAGGGTGAACACTGAAGCTTTCTTT
many	-	TRBV7-2	TRBJ2-4	CASSPEGISKNIQYF	TGTGCCAGCAGCCCGGAGGGGATATCCAAAAACATTCAGTACTTC
many	TRBD1	TRBV12-3/TRBV12-4	TRBJ1-2	CASSSPGQRGPSNYGYTF	TGTGCCAGCAGTTCTCCGGGACAGAGGGGACCATCTAACTATGGCTACACCTTC
many	-	TRBV6-7	TRBJ2-7	CASMGPRPYEQYF	TGTGCCAGCATGGGCCCCCGACCCTACGAGCAGTACTTC
many	-	TRBV9	TRBJ2-7	CASSVGRGEQYF	TGTGCCAGCAGCGTAGGCCGCGGGGAGCAGTACTTC
many	TRBD2	TRBV6-1	TRBJ2-1	CASSPLAGGLNEQFF	TGTGCCAGCAGTCCACTAGCGGGGGGGCTCAATGAGCAGTTCTTC